The 29 T cell receptor beta chains given below trace back to one sample, sequenced in a study of T cell clones after liver transplantation. The data were produced by immunoSEQ multiplex PCR, yet TCRdb's version contains in-frame clones alone and is incomplete. Of some 59,000 clones in the sample, around 70% were seen once. This sample comprised CD4+ T cells from blood, obtained at the 22-month timepoint. The receptors originated from a human patient who received a liver transplant. The T cells may partly be graft donor cells.

CDR3 sequence reads: CASGGTENTGELFF. In DNA form, the CDR3 reads TGTGCCAGCGGAGGGACAGAGAACACCGGGGAGCTGTTTTTT. The chain has TRBV9 and TRBJ2-2; D is perhaps TRBD1 (7 bases). With 7 bases removed from V and 1 base from J, the gap between germline ends came to 11 bases. Germline assignment: CDR1 SGDLS and CDR2 YYNGEE. The CDR3 consists of 14 residues.

The chain employs TRBV10-2 and TRBJ2-6; D remains unclear. This CDR3 comprises 17 residues. Germline CDR1 reads WSHSY; CDR2 reads SAAADI. Trimming removed 0 bases at V and 1 base at J, with 10 bases between. This CDR3 reads CASSESVGLSGANVLTF. The CDR3 nucleotides are TGCGCCAGCAGTGAGTCGGTTGGGTTATCTGGGGCCAACGTCCTGACTTTC.

The chain couples TRBV13 to TRBJ1-2, with 9 bases lining up with TRBD1. CDR3 size: 15 residues. The ends lost 0 bases at V and 2 bases at J; junction bases unmatched: 1. Germline V gene sequence: CDR1 PRHDT, CDR2 FYEKMQ (reference sequence). As DNA, the CDR3 is TGTGCCAGCAGCTTAGGGGGGACAGGGAACTATGGCTACACCTTC. Translating gives CASSLGGTGNYGYTF.

This clone was seen only a few times. This sequence joins TRBV9 and TRBJ2-2, with D maybe TRBD2 (5 bases). Germline V CDR1 and CDR2: SGDLS, YYNGEE. This CDR3 has 14 residues. The V gene lost 4 bases and the J gene lost 6 bases, with 13 bases spanning the gap. CDR3 protein: CASSSRHGAGELFF. The CDR3 bases are TGTGCCAGCAGCTCGAGACACGGGGCCGGGGAGCTGTTTTTT.

In this sample, this clone turned up a few times. The chain carries TRBV2 and TRBJ2-7, with D unclear. V lost 4 bases and J lost 10, with 11 bases in between. This CDR3 is built from 11 residues. From germline, CDR1 is SNHLY and CDR2 FYNNEI. The CDR3 protein is CASSGPTPQYF. CDR3 nucleotides: TGTGCCAGCAGTGGCCCAACACCCCAGTACTTC.

The chain combines TRBV28 with TRBJ1-2; D might be TRBD1 (5 bases). V gave up 1 base and J gave up 4 bases, with 19 bases separating them. Germline CDR1 reads MDHEN; CDR2 reads SYDVKM. The length of the CDR3 is 17 residues. The CDR3 DNA sequence: TGTGCCAGCAGTTTATACACCGGGGCGGGGGAGAGCTATGGCTACACCTTC. Its protein is CASSLYTGAGESYGYTF.

The V and J genes are TRBV7-9 and TRBJ2-3; D possibly corresponds to TRBD2 (5 bases). Trimming took 3 bases from V and 4 from J, leaving 11 bases between them. CDR3 length: 14 amino acids. From germline, CDR1 is SEHNR and CDR2 FQNEAQ (reference sequence). CDR3 residues: CASSLVSEADTQYF. The CDR3, as DNA: TGTGCCAGCAGCTTGGTTAGCGAGGCAGATACGCAGTATTTT.

This clone was picked up a small number of times. The chain combines TRBV6-1 with TRBJ2-7; possibly TRBD1 for D (6 bases). Between the trimmed V and J ends, which lost 2 bases and 5 bases, there was a span of 13 bases. Germline V lookup: CDR1 MNHNS, CDR2 SASEGT. The CDR3 runs 14 residues. The CDR3 coding sequence is TGTGCCAGCAGTGAAATGCAGGGGTCCAACGAGCAGTACTTC. It specifies CASSEMQGSNEQYF.

About this clone: A much larger clone lies one base from this, so it may be a read error. Other DNA sequences in this specimen translate into the identical CDR3. The J gene is TRBJ1-2, the V gene TRBV28; D uncertain. The CDR3 contains 11 residues. Germline lookup yields CDR1 MDHEN and CDR2 SYDVKM. Trimming removed 4 bases at V and 0 bases at J, with 0 bases between. The CDR3 sequence is CASSSNYGYTF. The CDR3 DNA reads as TGTGCCAGCAGTTCTAACTATGGCTACACCTTC.

The V call is TRBV30, the J call TRBJ1-4, with D perhaps TRBD1 (6 bases). The CDR3 has 14 amino acids. The ends were cut back, 0 bases at V and 8 bases at J, with 13 bases in the middle. Germline V gene sequence: CDR1 GTSNPN, CDR2 SVGIG (reference sequence). The CDR3 reads CAWSVRQAYEKLFF. The CDR3 DNA reads as TGTGCCTGGAGTGTACGACAGGCGTACGAAAAACTGTTTTTT.

The chain links TRBV5-5 to TRBJ2-7, with D possibly being TRBD1 (5 bases). Germline-derived CDR1 and CDR2 are SGHKS and YYEKEE (reference sequence). The V and J ends lost 0 bases and 3 bases respectively, with 13 bases between them. The CDR3 covers 15 residues. The CDR3 is CASSLAQDRDYEQYF. CDR3 sequence (DNA): TGTGCCAGCAGCTTGGCCCAAGACAGAGACTACGAGCAGTACTTC.

The genes are TRBV6-5 and TRBJ2-7, with a tentative D call TRBD2 (5 bases). CDR1 MNHEY and CDR2 SVGAGI come from the germline V gene. V was pared by 9 bases and J by 0 bases, with 12 bases between. The CDR3 extends over 13 amino acids. The CDR3 coding sequence is TGTGCCAGTGGTCGAGGGCCCTCCTACGAGCAGTACTTC. As protein: CASGRGPSYEQYF.

The genes are TRBV28 and TRBJ2-3; weak D call: TRBD1 (6 bases). Germline V gene lookup returns CDR1 MDHEN and CDR2 SYDVKM. V dropped 6 bases and J dropped 4 bases, with 14 bases sitting between them. The CDR3 has 14 amino acids. The CDR3 DNA reads TGTGCCAGCAGAGAAGGGGGTCTGGCAGATACGCAGTATTTT. It translates to CASREGGLADTQYF.

The genes are TRBV28 and TRBJ2-6; D not resolved. Between the trimmed V and J ends, which lost 1 base and 4 bases, there was a span of 5 bases. The CDR3 contains 14 residues. The germline CDR1 and CDR2 sequences are MDHEN and SYDVKM. The CDR3 DNA reads as TGTGCCAGCAGTTTATCAGGAGGGGCCAACGTCCTGACTTTC. Amino acids: CASSLSGGANVLTF.

The CDR3 sequence is CASSTQYEQYF. The CDR3 DNA reads TGTGCCAGCAGCACGCAGTACGAGCAGTACTTC. The V call is TRBV7-9, the J call TRBJ2-7; D is undetermined. The CDR3 covers 11 residues. CDR1 is SEHNR and CDR2 is FQNEAQ in the germline V gene (reference sequence). Trimming removed 5 bases at V and 4 bases at J, with 6 bases between.

This sequence joins TRBV25-1 and TRBJ1-1; TRBD1 might be the D (5 bases). Trimming shortened V by 5 bases and J by 3 bases, and 16 bases separated the two germline ends. Germline loops: CDR1 MGHDK, CDR2 SYGVNS. This CDR3 has 15 residues. For the CDR3, the DNA is TGTGCCAGCAGTCCGACAGATCCGGGCGACACTGAAGCTTTCTTT. Residues: CASSPTDPGDTEAFF.

The V gene is TRBV2, the J gene TRBJ2-3, with TRBD2 as a possible D gene (5 bases). Germline values: CDR1 SNHLY, CDR2 FYNNEI. V was cut by 4 bases and J by 0 bases, with 11 bases left in between. This CDR3 region has 15 residues. CDR3 sequence (DNA): TGTGCCAGCAGTGCGTTGCGGGTGAGCACAGATACGCAGTATTTT. This gives the protein CASSALRVSTDTQYF.

V usage is TRBV4-2 and J usage is TRBJ1-1, with 7 bases fitting TRBD1. Germline assignment: CDR1 LGHNA and CDR2 YNFKEQ. The CDR3 extends over 16 amino acids. Trimming removed 2 bases from V and 4 bases from J; junction bases left unmatched: 10. CDR3: CASSQLGGGFGTEAFF. CDR3 sequence (DNA): TGTGCCAGCAGCCAATTGGGAGGGGGCTTCGGCACTGAAGCTTTCTTT.

This chain joins TRBV28 and TRBJ2-1, with a possible D match to TRBD2 (5 bases). V was cut by 4 bases and J by 5 bases, with 15 bases left in between. Germline CDR1 is MDHEN and CDR2 is SYDVKM. The CDR3 length is 15 residues. The CDR3 spells CASSSYTGNNNEQFF. As DNA, the CDR3 is TGTGCCAGCAGTTCTTACACGGGGAATAACAATGAGCAGTTCTTC.

This chain uses TRBV6-5 with TRBJ1-6; 10 bases match TRBD1. This CDR3 is 15 amino acids long. V lost 2 bases to trimming and J lost 9 bases; unmatched junction nucleotides: 4. Germline-derived CDR1 and CDR2 are MNHEY and SVGAGI. This CDR3 reads CASSYGTGEFSPLHF. The DNA for the CDR3 is TGTGCCAGCAGTTACGGGACAGGGGAATTTTCACCCCTCCACTTT.

About this clone: Germline and junction disagree at one end, which may indicate a read error. The V and J genes are TRBV6-5 and TRBJ1-3; no clear D gene. The germline V gene encodes CDR1 MNHEY and CDR2 SVGAGI. CDR3 length: 13 residues. The CDR3 sequence is CASSYDNLGPIDF. The DNA of the CDR3 is TGTGCCAGCAGTTACGACAACCTAGGCCCCATAGATTTT.

This chain connects TRBV6-5 to TRBJ2-1; weak D call: TRBD1 (6 bases). Deletions cut 6 bases from V and 10 bases from J, with 19 bases between. CDR3 length: 14 residues. The germline V gene has CDR1 MNHEY and CDR2 SVGAGI. In nucleotides, the CDR3 is TGTGCCAGCAGCGACCGGGACACCTTCCGGGAGCAGTTCTTC. Protein sequence: CASSDRDTFREQFF.

This clone was detected a few times. CDR3 in amino acids: CASSKADRGPSVGYGYTF. The CDR3 DNA sequence: TGTGCCAGCAGCAAAGCGGACAGGGGGCCAAGTGTGGGCTATGGCTACACCTTC. This chain links TRBV21-1 with TRBJ1-2; the tabulated D call, TRBD1, remains unverified against the DNA. TRBV21-1 represents a pseudogene. The CDR3 is 18 amino acids.

The rearrangement joins TRBV6-6 to TRBJ2-5; 7 bases fit TRBD1. This CDR3 contains 13 residues. J was trimmed by 4 bases and V by 7 bases; bases with no gene match: 6. Germline V gene lookup returns CDR1 MNHNY and CDR2 SVGAGI (reference sequence). CDR3 protein: CASTVSGGETQYF. In DNA, the CDR3 is TGTGCCAGCACCGTATCAGGGGGAGAGACCCAGTACTTC.

The chain employs TRBV19 and TRBJ1-1, with unresolved D. The germline V gene encodes CDR1 LNHDA and CDR2 SQIVND (reference sequence). CDR3 length: 13 residues. V was shortened by 3 bases and J by 1 base, with 6 bases between the two germline ends. CDR3 coding DNA: TGTGCCAGTAGTATTAATCCGAACACTGAAGCTTTCTTT. Translating gives CASSINPNTEAFF. The whole variable domain, remainder taken from reference TRBV19 and TRBJ1-1, is DGGITQSPKYLFRKEGQNVTLSCEQNLNHDAMYWYRQDPGQGLRLIYYSQIVNDFQKGDIAEGYSVSREKKESFPLTVTSAQKNPTAFYLCASSINPNTEAFFGQGTRLTVV.

V is TRBV7-9 and J is TRBJ2-2; tentative D call: TRBD2 (6 bases). CDR1 and CDR2 (germline): SEHNR, FQNEAQ (reference sequence). The CDR3 spans 14 residues. Trimming cost V 1 base and J 4 bases, with 7 bases left between them. CDR3 coding DNA: TGTGCCAGCAGCTTAGGGGGAGGCACCGGGGAGCTGTTTTTT. Its translation is CASSLGGGTGELFF.

The chain has TRBV5-1 and TRBJ1-1; D is ambiguous. Germline V gene lookup returns CDR1 SGHRS and CDR2 YFSETQ. This CDR3 is built from 15 residues. Deletions cut 3 bases from V and 5 bases from J, with 17 bases between. Written as DNA, the CDR3 is TGCGCCAGCAGCTCCGACGGGGAATCACGTACTGAAGCTTTCTTT. It yields the protein CASSSDGESRTEAFF.

This chain connects TRBV28 to TRBJ1-1; weak D call: TRBD1 (5 bases). The CDR3 has 17 residues. The germline V gene has CDR1 MDHEN and CDR2 SYDVKM. Trimming took off 3 bases at V and 0 bases at J, with 17 bases between the two ends. In nucleotides, the CDR3 is TGTGCCAGCAGTTTTGACCGGGGGGTAGGGATGAACACTGAAGCTTTCTTT. This encodes CASSFDRGVGMNTEAFF.

The chain employs TRBV6-5 and TRBJ1-2, with a possible D match to TRBD1 (6 bases). There are 16 residues in the CDR3. V was pared by 0 bases and J by 6 bases, with 17 bases between. Germline CDR1 is MNHEY and CDR2 is SVGAGI. The CDR3 bases are TGTGCCAGCAGTTACTCGGCAGGGGTGATTGTCGATGGCTACACCTTC. Amino acids: CASSYSAGVIVDGYTF.